Presented here are 32 T cell receptor beta chains from one specimen sequenced in a study of CD4+ T cells in melanoma. Using immunoSEQ multiplex PCR, the repertoire was profiled, and TCRdb retains in-frame clones only, with some absent. The profile covers about 55,000 clones, with about 72% appearing a single time and approximately 4.6% taken by the ten largest. Source material: tumor tissue. The receptors derive from a human donor with melanoma.

The chain links TRBV27 to TRBJ1-4; 8 positions agree with TRBD1. The ends lost 5 bases at V and 8 bases at J; junction bases unmatched: 13. CDR1 is MNHEY and CDR2 is SMNVEV in the germline V gene (reference sequence). The CDR3 runs 16 residues. CDR3 sequence (DNA): TGTGCCAGCAGTGTAGGACCAGGGGGCGCAGGGGAAAAACTGTTTTTT. This encodes CASSVGPGGAGEKLFF.

The V and J genes are TRBV5-4 and TRBJ2-7; 8 nucleotides align to TRBD2. The CDR3 contains 14 residues. Germline trimming cut 0 bases from V and 2 bases from J; bases unmatched to any gene: 1. Germline V lookup: CDR1 SGHNT, CDR2 YYREEE (reference sequence). CDR3: CASSLAGGAYEQYF. DNA of the CDR3: TGTGCCAGCAGCTTGGCGGGGGGGGCCTACGAGCAGTACTTC.

This chain uses TRBV27 with TRBJ2-3; no clear D. CDR3 size: 13 residues. CDR1 and CDR2 from the germline V gene are MNHEY and SMNVEV (reference sequence). V gave up 5 bases and J gave up 1 base, with 7 bases separating them. Here the CDR3 reads CASSPYRTDTQYF. CDR3 bases: TGTGCCAGCAGTCCGTACCGCACAGATACGCAGTATTTT.

This chain uses TRBV5-8 with TRBJ2-3; a possible D gene is TRBD1 (6 bases). The CDR3 totals 17 residues. Trimming shortened V by 4 bases and J by 2 bases, and 20 bases separated the two germline ends. Germline loops: CDR1 SGHTS, CDR2 YDEGEE. CDR3 nucleotides: TGTGCCAGCAGCCTAACCACCCGGACAGAATTCACAGATACGCAGTATTTT. Encoded protein: CASSLTTRTEFTDTQYF.

Written as DNA, the CDR3 is TGTGCCAGCAGCCCTTCCATGGAGCAGTACTTC. Translated, it gives CASSPSMEQYF. The J gene is TRBJ2-7, the V gene TRBV7-2; unclear D gene. The ends were cut back, 5 bases at V and 7 bases at J, with 9 bases in the middle. Germline V gene lookup returns CDR1 SGHTA and CDR2 FQGNSA. The CDR3 is made up of 11 amino acids.

The chain couples TRBV28 to TRBJ2-7; D is possibly TRBD1 or TRBD2 (6 bases each). V was shortened by 4 bases and J by 7 bases, with 14 bases between the two germline ends. Germline V lookup: CDR1 MDHEN, CDR2 SYDVKM. This CDR3 region has 13 residues. The CDR3 loop reads CASSSPGAEEQYF. The CDR3 DNA is TGTGCCAGCAGTTCTCCGGGGGCTGAAGAGCAGTACTTC.

The V and J genes are TRBV6-5 and TRBJ1-2; 7 nucleotides match TRBD1. CDR3 length: 15 amino acids. V gave up 4 bases and J gave up 2 bases; unmatched junction bases: 7. Germline lookup yields CDR1 MNHEY and CDR2 SVGAGI. CDR3 coding DNA: TGTGCCAGCAGTTTCGGACAGGTTGCCAACTATGGCTACACCTTC. It encodes CASSFGQVANYGYTF.

In DNA form, the CDR3 reads TGTGCCAGTAGTATAACAGGGGCCCAAGAGACCCAGTACTTC. Its protein is CASSITGAQETQYF. The chain uses TRBV19 and TRBJ2-5; 7 positions match TRBD1. The CDR3 has 14 amino acids. The J segment lost 1 base and the V segment lost 2 bases, leaving 1 base of the junction unmatched. Germline CDR1 and CDR2: LNHDA and SQIVND (reference sequence).

This clone was detected only a few times. CDR3 amino acids: CASSAQPTAGPNSPLHF. The CDR3 nucleotides read TGTGCCAGTAGTGCCCAACCGACGGCAGGGCCCAATTCACCCCTCCACTTT. The chain employs TRBV19 and TRBJ1-6; possible D gene TRBD1, 5 bases. From germline, CDR1 is LNHDA and CDR2 SQIVND (reference sequence). The CDR3 is 17 amino acids. Trimming took 5 bases from V and 7 from J, leaving 21 bases between them.

The chain recombines TRBV4-1 with TRBJ2-1, with TRBD2 identical over 9 bases. V gave up 4 bases and J gave up 3 bases; unmatched junction bases: 4. CDR3 length: 15 amino acids. Germline V gene lookup returns CDR1 MGHRA and CDR2 YSYEKL. CDR3 DNA: TGCGCCAGCAGCCTTAGCGGGGGTCTCTACAATGAGCAGTTCTTC. Amino acid sequence: CASSLSGGLYNEQFF.

CDR3 DNA sequence: TGTGCCAGCAGTCATGGAGGAGTGTACAATGAGCAGTTCTTC. Translated, it gives CASSHGGVYNEQFF. The rearrangement uses TRBV25-1 and TRBJ2-1; the D gene is possibly TRBD2 (5 bases). Between the trimmed V and J ends, which lost 5 bases and 4 bases, there was a span of 12 bases. Germline V lookup: CDR1 MGHDK, CDR2 SYGVNS. This CDR3 contains 14 residues.

This clone was detected only a few times. The rearrangement links TRBV10-3 to TRBJ1-5, with 7 bases that match TRBD1. Germline V gene data show CDR1 as ENHRY and CDR2 as SYGVKD. The CDR3 is made up of 15 amino acids. With 3 bases clipped from V and 2 bases from J, the junction kept 4 bases outside the gene matches. The CDR3 protein is CAISDDRDGNQPQHF. CDR3 coding DNA: TGTGCCATCAGTGACGACAGGGACGGCAATCAGCCCCAGCATTTT.

This clone occurred many times. This chain links TRBV28 with TRBJ2-7; 9 nucleotides match TRBD1. Looked up from germline, CDR1 is MDHEN and CDR2 is SYDVKM. There are 15 residues in the CDR3. The junction had 4 bases not matched to a gene; V was cut back by 4 bases and J by 0 bases. The CDR3 DNA sequence: TGTGCCAGCAGTTCCGGGACAGGGAGCTCCTACGAGCAGTACTTC. Its translation: CASSSGTGSSYEQYF.

This clone was recorded a few times. V gene TRBV7-9 combines with J gene TRBJ1-5; D remains ambiguous. The CDR3 has 15 amino acids. Germline assignment: CDR1 SEHNR and CDR2 FQNEAQ (reference sequence). The germline V and J ends were trimmed by 5 bases and 0 bases, with 11 bases remaining between them. The CDR3 reads CASSPSGNSNQPQHF. For the CDR3, the DNA is TGTGCCAGCAGCCCGTCTGGTAATAGCAATCAGCCCCAGCATTTT.

By sample fraction, this clone is medium-sized. The chain employs TRBV7-9 and TRBJ1-5; tentative D call: TRBD1 (6 bases). V dropped 5 bases and J dropped 4 bases, with 12 bases sitting between them. The CDR3 extends over 14 amino acids. In germline, CDR1 is SEHNR, CDR2 FQNEAQ (reference sequence). The CDR3: CASSGTGLNQPQHF. CDR3 coding DNA: TGTGCCAGCAGCGGTACAGGGCTTAATCAGCCCCAGCATTTT.

This sequence joins TRBV5-1 and TRBJ2-1; D not resolved. V shed 2 bases and J shed 0 bases, with 9 bases lying between them. The CDR3 contains 15 residues. CDR1 SGHRS and CDR2 YFSETQ come from the germline V gene. The chain's CDR3 is CASSLGVSSYNEQFF. The CDR3 DNA reads TGCGCCAGCAGCTTAGGTGTTAGCTCCTACAATGAGCAGTTCTTC.

This clone was observed a handful of times. The V and J genes are TRBV19 and TRBJ1-1; no clear D gene. V was trimmed by 3 bases and J by 1 base, leaving 9 bases between them. Germline-derived CDR1 and CDR2 are LNHDA and SQIVND (reference sequence). CDR3 size: 14 residues. The CDR3 region is CASSMGPGNTEAFF. Written as DNA, the CDR3 is TGTGCCAGTAGTATGGGTCCAGGGAACACTGAAGCTTTCTTT.

This clone appeared once. J is TRBJ2-1 and V is TRBV7-9, with D possibly TRBD2 on 7 matching bases. This CDR3 is built from 15 residues. V gave up 4 bases and J gave up 7 bases, with 17 bases separating them. Germline V CDR1 and CDR2: SEHNR, FQNEAQ (reference sequence). CDR3 loop: CASSSPWGGQNEQFF. The CDR3 DNA is TGTGCCAGCAGCTCCCCCTGGGGGGGCCAGAATGAGCAGTTCTTC.

By share, this clone ranks as large (0.1 to 1%). This chain joins TRBV4-3 and TRBJ1-2, with TRBD1 as a possible D gene (5 bases). The CDR3 totals 13 residues. Germline V CDR1 and CDR2: LGHNA, YSLEER. Trimming left V 5 bases short and J 6 bases short, with 13 bases between. The CDR3 DNA is TGCGCCAGCAGCTGGCAGGGATGGGATGGCTACACCTTC. This encodes CASSWQGWDGYTF.

The chain recombines TRBV30 with TRBJ1-6; no definite D call. Germline CDR1 is GTSNPN and CDR2 is SVGIG (reference sequence). The CDR3 is 14 residues long. V lost 0 bases, J lost 6 bases, and 9 bases lay in between. The CDR3 DNA follows: TGTGCCTGGAGTGTATGGCTTACTAATTCACCCCTCCACTTT. This sequence encodes CAWSVWLTNSPLHF.

The J gene is TRBJ1-2, the V gene TRBV30; D is uncertain. CDR3 length equals 14 residues. Germline V gene sequence: CDR1 GTSNPN, CDR2 SVGIG (reference sequence). Trimming cost V 2 bases and J 4 bases, with 14 bases left between them. In DNA form, the CDR3 reads TGTGCCTGGAGTTATGGCGGACGGGCCTATGGCTACACCTTC. As protein: CAWSYGGRAYGYTF.

This sequence joins TRBV5-4 and TRBJ2-3; D perhaps matches TRBD2 (6 bases). The germline CDR1 and CDR2 sequences are SGHNT and YYREEE (reference sequence). The CDR3 runs to 16 residues. Trimming left V 1 base short and J 0 bases short, with 12 bases between. In DNA, the CDR3 is TGTGCCAGCAGCTTGTACGGGGGAGGAAGCACAGATACGCAGTATTTT. Translating it yields CASSLYGGGSTDTQYF.

V gene TRBV5-5 combines with J gene TRBJ2-7; 7 positions agree with TRBD2. This CDR3 contains 16 residues. Germline CDR1 reads SGHKS; CDR2 reads YYEKEE (reference sequence). Germline trimming cut 0 bases from V and 7 bases from J; bases unmatched to any gene: 13. CDR3 coding DNA: TGTGCCAGCAGCTTGGCGCCTAGCGGAAGGGCATTGGAGCAGTACTTC. It codes for CASSLAPSGRALEQYF.

This rearrangement joins TRBV11-2 to TRBJ1-2, with a tentative D call TRBD1 (6 bases). V was shortened by 0 bases and J by 3 bases, with 17 bases between the two germline ends. Germline assignment: CDR1 SGHAT and CDR2 FQNNGV. The CDR3 is 17 amino acids. CDR3 loop: CASSLDFRWGGDYGYTF. As DNA, the CDR3 is TGTGCCAGCAGCTTAGATTTCCGTTGGGGGGGCGACTATGGCTACACCTTC.

This clone was recorded many times. The CDR3 region is CATSRVDSYLNEQFF. In DNA, the CDR3 is TGTGCCACCAGCAGAGTAGACAGTTACCTGAATGAGCAGTTCTTC. The chain links TRBV15 to TRBJ2-1; tentatively, D is TRBD1 (5 bases). The germline V gene has CDR1 LNHNV and CDR2 YYDKDF (reference sequence). The CDR3 has 15 residues. Deletions cut 1 base from V and 7 bases from J, with 14 bases between. Based on the CDR3 plus reference TRBV15 and TRBJ2-1, the full variable domain is DAMVIQNPRYQVTQFGKPVTLSCSQTLNHNVMYWYQQKSSQAPKLLFHYYDKDFNNEADTPDNFQSRRPNTSFCFLDIRSPGLGDTAMYLCATSRVDSYLNEQFFGPGTRLTVL.

The CDR3 sequence: CASSLRRRNTEAFF. For the CDR3, the DNA is TGTGCCAGTAGTCTAAGGCGGAGGAACACTGAAGCTTTCTTT. The V and J genes are TRBV19 and TRBJ1-1, with unresolved D. Deletions cut 5 bases from V and 1 base from J, with 11 bases between. Germline values: CDR1 LNHDA, CDR2 SQIVND (reference sequence). The CDR3 consists of 14 residues.

This clone was detected only once. The chain recombines TRBV4-1 with TRBJ2-3; 7 nucleotides agree with TRBD2. The CDR3 covers 14 residues. Germline V gives CDR1 MGHRA, CDR2 YSYEKL. Unmatched junction bases numbered 3, after V lost 4 bases and J lost 2 bases. The CDR3 DNA reads as TGCGCCAGCAGCCGGACTAGTATCACAGATACGCAGTATTTT. It codes for CASSRTSITDTQYF.

The gene calls are TRBV19 and TRBJ1-5; D unresolved. Per germline, CDR1 LNHDA and CDR2 SQIVND (reference sequence). The CDR3 has 13 amino acids. The germline V and J ends were trimmed by 3 bases and 8 bases, with 11 bases remaining between them. The CDR3, as DNA: TGTGCCAGTAGTATTGGGTATGTCGAGCCCCAGCATTTT. Translation gives CASSIGYVEPQHF. The full variable domain, with the rest looked up from reference TRBV19 and TRBJ1-5, is DGGITQSPKYLFRKEGQNVTLSCEQNLNHDAMYWYRQDPGQGLRLIYYSQIVNDFQKGDIAEGYSVSREKKESFPLTVTSAQKNPTAFYLCASSIGYVEPQHFGDGTRLSIL.

This clone showed up many times. This sequence joins TRBV7-9 and TRBJ1-1; unclear D gene. Germline V gene data show CDR1 as SEHNR and CDR2 as FQNEAQ (reference sequence). CDR3 size: 12 residues. Trimming stripped 5 bases from V and 7 bases from J, with 11 bases between. The CDR3 reads CASSLQTFEAFF. The CDR3 DNA follows: TGTGCCAGCAGCCTTCAGACGTTTGAAGCTTTCTTT.

This clone was seen a handful of times. V and J are TRBV30 and TRBJ2-2, with D unresolved. The germline V gene encodes CDR1 GTSNPN and CDR2 SVGIG (reference sequence). The CDR3 is 13 residues long. The ends were cut back, 0 bases at V and 7 bases at J, with 9 bases in the middle. CDR3 protein: CAWSVKLGGELFF. Written as DNA, the CDR3 is TGTGCCTGGAGTGTAAAATTGGGCGGGGAGCTGTTTTTT.

The V call is TRBV7-2, the J call TRBJ2-7; tentative D call: TRBD1 (6 bases). The CDR3 spans 14 residues. Deletions cut 4 bases from V and 0 bases from J, with 10 bases between. CDR1 and CDR2 from the germline V gene are SGHTA and FQGNSA. The CDR3 coding sequence is TGTGCCAGCAGCTCGGGACACCTCTCCTACGAGCAGTACTTC. Amino acids: CASSSGHLSYEQYF.

This chain links TRBV5-5 with TRBJ2-5; D unresolved. Trimming removed 6 bases at V and 4 bases at J, with 7 bases between. Germline CDR1 SGHKS, CDR2 YYEKEE (reference sequence). The CDR3 runs to 11 residues. The CDR3 region is CASNSPETQYF. CDR3 nucleotide sequence: TGTGCCAGCAACTCCCCAGAGACCCAGTACTTC.